This T cell receptor (beta chain) was identified in a study of shared clonotypes between healthy human individuals. As to this clone: Its antigen is not known.

The V gene's germline CDR1 is GTSNPN and CDR2 SVGIG (reference sequence). CDR3 size: 14 residues. V lost 0 bases to trimming and J lost 5 bases, with 12 bases between them. Naive CD8 populations comprised CD45RO-negative cells positively selected for CCR7, excluding terminally differentiated effector memory CD45RA+ cells. The table came from immunoSEQ multiplex PCR; TCRdb's copy has only in-frame clones and leaves some out. The sample holds some 1,900,000 clones; approximately 94% are singletons and the top ten take 1% to 1.5%. Study results and limitations: The four-donor shared clonotypes exceeded non-shared clonotypes in generation probability, with non-shared ones scoring lower. In having few donors, the study represented limited genetic and exposure-history diversity. The naive CD4 repertoires of several donors were compared, and about 5% of clonotypes were shared.

The sample taken for sequencing was naive CD8+ T cells sorted from blood. The clonotype originates from a man in his late teens or twenties in good health. The rearrangement uses TRBV30 and TRBJ2-3; perhaps TRBD1 as D (5 bases). This CDR3 reads CAWSVISGRDTQYF. The DNA for the CDR3 is TGTGCCTGGAGTGTAATTTCAGGGCGAGATACGCAGTATTTT. Based on the CDR3 plus reference TRBV30 and TRBJ2-3, the full variable domain is SQTIHQWPATLVQPVGSPLSLECTVEGTSNPNLYWYRQAAGRGLQLLFYSVGIGQISSEVPQNLSASRPQDRQFILSSKKLLLSDSGFYLCAWSVISGRDTQYFGPGTRLTVL.